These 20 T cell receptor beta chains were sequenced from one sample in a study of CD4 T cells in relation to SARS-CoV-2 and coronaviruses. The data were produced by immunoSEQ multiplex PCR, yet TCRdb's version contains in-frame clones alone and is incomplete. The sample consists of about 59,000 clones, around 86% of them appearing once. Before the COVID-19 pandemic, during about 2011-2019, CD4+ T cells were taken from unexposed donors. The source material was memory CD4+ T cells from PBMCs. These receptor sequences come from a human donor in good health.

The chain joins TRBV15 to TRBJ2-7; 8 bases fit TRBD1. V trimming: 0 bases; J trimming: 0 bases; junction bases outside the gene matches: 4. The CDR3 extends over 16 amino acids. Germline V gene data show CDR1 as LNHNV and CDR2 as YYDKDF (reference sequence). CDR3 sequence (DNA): TGTGCCACCAGCAGAGAGAGGACAGGGATCTCCTACGAGCAGTACTTC. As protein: CATSRERTGISYEQYF.

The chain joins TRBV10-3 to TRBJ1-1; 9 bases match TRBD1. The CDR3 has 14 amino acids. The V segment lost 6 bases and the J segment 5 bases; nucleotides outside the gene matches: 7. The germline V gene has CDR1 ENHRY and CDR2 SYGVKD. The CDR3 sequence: CAIRMDRGETEAFF. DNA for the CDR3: TGTGCCATCAGAATGGACAGGGGAGAGACTGAAGCTTTCTTT.

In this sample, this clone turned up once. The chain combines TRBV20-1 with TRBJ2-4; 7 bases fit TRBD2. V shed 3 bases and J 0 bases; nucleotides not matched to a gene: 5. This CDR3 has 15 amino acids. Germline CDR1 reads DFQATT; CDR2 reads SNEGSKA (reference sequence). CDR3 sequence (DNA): TGCAGTGCTAGTGGTGCGGGAGTAGCCAAAAACATTCAGTACTTC. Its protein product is CSASGAGVAKNIQYF.

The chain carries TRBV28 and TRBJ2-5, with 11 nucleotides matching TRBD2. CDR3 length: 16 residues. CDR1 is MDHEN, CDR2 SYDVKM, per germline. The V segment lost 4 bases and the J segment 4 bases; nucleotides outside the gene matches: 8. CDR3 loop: CASSSLTSGSRETQYF. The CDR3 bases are TGTGCCAGCAGTTCGCTTACTAGCGGGAGTAGAGAGACCCAGTACTTC.

The CDR3 is CASSQTGTSGSQETQYF. As DNA, the CDR3 is TGTGCCAGCAGCCAAACCGGGACTAGCGGGTCCCAAGAGACCCAGTACTTC. The V call is TRBV7-8, the J call TRBJ2-5; 12 bases fit TRBD2. CDR3 size: 17 residues. Germline values: CDR1 SGHVS, CDR2 FQNEAQ. After removal of 5 bases from V and 1 base from J, the junction contained 8 bases not matched to a gene. Based on the CDR3 plus reference TRBV7-8 and TRBJ2-5, the full variable domain is GAGVSQSPRYKVAKRGQDVALRCDPISGHVSLFWYQQALGQGPEFLTYFQNEAQLDKSGLPSDRFFAERPEGSVSTLKIQRTQQEDSAVYLCASSQTGTSGSQETQYFGPGTRLLVL.

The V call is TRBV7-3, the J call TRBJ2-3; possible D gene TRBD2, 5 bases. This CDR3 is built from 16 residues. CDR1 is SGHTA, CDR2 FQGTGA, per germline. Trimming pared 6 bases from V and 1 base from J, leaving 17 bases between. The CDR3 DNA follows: TGTGCCAGCAGTCGGAGGTCGGGTCCGCGCACAGATACGCAGTATTTT. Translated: CASSRRSGPRTDTQYF.

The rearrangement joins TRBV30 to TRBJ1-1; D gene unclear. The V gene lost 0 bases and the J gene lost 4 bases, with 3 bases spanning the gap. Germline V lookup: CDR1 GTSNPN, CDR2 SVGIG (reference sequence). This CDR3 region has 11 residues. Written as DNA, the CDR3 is TGTGCCTGGAGTGTACTCACTGAAGCTTTCTTT. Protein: CAWSVLTEAFF. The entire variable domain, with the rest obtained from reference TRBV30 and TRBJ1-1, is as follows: SQTIHQWPATLVQPVGSPLSLECTVEGTSNPNLYWYRQAAGRGLQLLFYSVGIGQISSEVPQNLSASRPQDRQFILSSKKLLLSDSGFYLCAWSVLTEAFFGQGTRLTVV.

CDR3 nucleotide sequence: TGTGCCAGCAGTCCAGCGGGACAGGGGCGCGACGAGCAGTACTTC. Residues: CASSPAGQGRDEQYF. This chain links TRBV2 with TRBJ2-7; 10 nucleotides match TRBD1. The J segment lost 5 bases and the V segment lost 5 bases, leaving 9 bases of the junction unmatched. Germline loops: CDR1 SNHLY, CDR2 FYNNEI. This CDR3 is 15 amino acids long.

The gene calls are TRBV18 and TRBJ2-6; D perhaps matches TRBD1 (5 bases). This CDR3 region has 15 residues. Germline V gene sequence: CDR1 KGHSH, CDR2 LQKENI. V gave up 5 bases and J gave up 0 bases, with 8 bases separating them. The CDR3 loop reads CASSEQASGANVLTF. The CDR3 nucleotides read TGTGCCAGCTCAGAACAGGCCTCTGGGGCCAACGTCCTGACTTTC.

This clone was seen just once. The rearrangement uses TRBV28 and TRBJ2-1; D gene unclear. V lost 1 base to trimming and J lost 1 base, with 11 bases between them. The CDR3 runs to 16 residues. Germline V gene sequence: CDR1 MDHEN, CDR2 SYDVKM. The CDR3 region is CASSLYRLLSYNEQFF. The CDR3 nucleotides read TGTGCCAGCAGTTTATATCGTCTATTGTCCTACAATGAGCAGTTCTTC. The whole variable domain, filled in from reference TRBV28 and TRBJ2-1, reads DVKVTQSSRYLVKRTGEKVFLECVQDMDHENMFWYRQDPGLGLRLIYFSYDVKMKEKGDIPEGYSVSREKKERFSLILESASTNQTSMYLCASSLYRLLSYNEQFFGPGTRLTVL.

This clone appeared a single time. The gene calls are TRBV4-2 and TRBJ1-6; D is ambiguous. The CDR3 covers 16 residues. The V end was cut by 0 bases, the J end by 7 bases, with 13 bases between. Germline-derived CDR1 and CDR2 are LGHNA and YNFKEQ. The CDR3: CASSQERRIRNSPLHF. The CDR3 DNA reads TGTGCCAGCAGCCAAGAAAGGAGGATTCGGAATTCACCCCTCCACTTT.

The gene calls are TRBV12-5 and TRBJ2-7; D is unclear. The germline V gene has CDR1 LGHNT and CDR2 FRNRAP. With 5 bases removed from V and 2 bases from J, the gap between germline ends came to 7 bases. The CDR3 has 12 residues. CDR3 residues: CASGPGPYEQYF. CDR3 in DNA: TGTGCTAGTGGTCCGGGCCCCTACGAGCAGTACTTC.

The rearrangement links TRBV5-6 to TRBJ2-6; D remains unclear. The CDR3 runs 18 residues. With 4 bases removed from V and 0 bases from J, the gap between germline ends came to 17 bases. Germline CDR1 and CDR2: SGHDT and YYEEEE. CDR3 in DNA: TGTGCCAGCAGCCTTAAGGACGGTTACCTCTCTGGGGCCAACGTCCTGACTTTC. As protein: CASSLKDGYLSGANVLTF.

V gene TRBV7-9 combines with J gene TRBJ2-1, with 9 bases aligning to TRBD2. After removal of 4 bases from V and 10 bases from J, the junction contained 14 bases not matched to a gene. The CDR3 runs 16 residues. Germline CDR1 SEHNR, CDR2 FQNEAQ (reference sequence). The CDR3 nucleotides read TGTGCCAGCAGCTCCTTAGCGGGAGTCCTCAAACGGGAGCAGTTCTTC. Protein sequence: CASSSLAGVLKREQFF.

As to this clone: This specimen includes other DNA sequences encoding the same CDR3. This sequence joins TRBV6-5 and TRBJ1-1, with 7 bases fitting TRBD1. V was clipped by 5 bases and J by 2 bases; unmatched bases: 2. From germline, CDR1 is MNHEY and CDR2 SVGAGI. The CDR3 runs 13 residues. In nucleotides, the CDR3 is TGTGCCAGCAGTAGACAGGGAAACACTGAAGCTTTCTTT. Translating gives CASSRQGNTEAFF.

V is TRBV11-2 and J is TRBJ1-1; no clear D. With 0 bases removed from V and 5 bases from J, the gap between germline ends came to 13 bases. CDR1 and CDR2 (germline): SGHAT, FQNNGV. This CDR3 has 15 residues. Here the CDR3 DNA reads TGTGCCAGCAGCTTAGAGGCGGGGTTGGGGACTGAAGCTTTCTTT. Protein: CASSLEAGLGTEAFF.

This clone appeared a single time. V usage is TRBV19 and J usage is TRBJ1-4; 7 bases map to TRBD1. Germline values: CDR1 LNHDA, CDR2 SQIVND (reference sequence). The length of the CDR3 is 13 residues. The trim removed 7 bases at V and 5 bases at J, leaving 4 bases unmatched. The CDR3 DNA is TGTGCCAGTATCGGGACAGCAAATGAAAAACTGTTTTTT. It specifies CASIGTANEKLFF.

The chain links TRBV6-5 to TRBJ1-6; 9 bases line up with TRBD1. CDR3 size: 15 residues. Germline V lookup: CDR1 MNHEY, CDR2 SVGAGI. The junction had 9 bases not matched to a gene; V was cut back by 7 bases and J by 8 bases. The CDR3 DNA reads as TGTGCCAGCACCGCCGGACAGGGGAGGCATTCACCCCTCCACTTT. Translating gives CASTAGQGRHSPLHF.

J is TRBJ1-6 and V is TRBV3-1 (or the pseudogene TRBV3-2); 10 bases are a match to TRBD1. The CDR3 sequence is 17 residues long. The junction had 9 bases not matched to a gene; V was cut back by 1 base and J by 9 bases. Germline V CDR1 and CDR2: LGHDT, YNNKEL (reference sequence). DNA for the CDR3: TGTGCCAGCAGCCAAGGATCGCGGACAGGGGGTCGTTCACCCCTCCACTTT. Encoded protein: CASSQGSRTGGRSPLHF.

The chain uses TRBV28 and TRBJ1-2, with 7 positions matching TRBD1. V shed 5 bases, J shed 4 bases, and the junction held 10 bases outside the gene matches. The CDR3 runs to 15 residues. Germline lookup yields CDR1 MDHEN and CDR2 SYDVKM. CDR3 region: CASSELGGAGYGYTF. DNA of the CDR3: TGTGCCAGCAGTGAATTAGGGGGCGCGGGCTATGGCTACACCTTC.